This is a list of T cell receptor beta chains from one sample in a study of T cells in narcolepsy. Generated by immunoSEQ multiplex PCR, the TCRdb table keeps only in-frame clones and is missing some. The sample contains approximately 30,000 clones, roughly four fifths of which appear only once. The sample consisted of CD45RA- memory CD4+ T cells from PBMCs. These receptors were obtained from a human donor with narcolepsy. Both conserved end residues are part of each CDR3. Fields, in order: V gene, J gene, CDR3 protein.

>TRBV6-5|TRBJ2-3
CASSLGLSTDTQYF
>TRBV29-1|TRBJ2-5
CSAARGVGETQYF
>TRBV4-3|TRBJ2-3
CASSPDLTDTQYF
>TRBV28|TRBJ2-7
CASSALSYSYEQYF
>TRBV5-5|TRBJ1-3
CASTRTGNSGNTIYF
>TRBV5-8|TRBJ1-2
CASSPNRGANYGYTF
>TRBV18|TRBJ2-1
CASSLRDSGGSSYNEQFF
>TRBV29-1|TRBJ2-5
CSGRGLNQETQYF
>TRBV7-3|TRBJ2-1
CASSSMRGSYNEQFF
>TRBV7-2|TRBJ1-3
CASSLGQASVGNTIYF
>TRBV19|TRBJ1-4
CASSIDQEKLFF
>TRBV15|TRBJ1-1
CATSQRYTEAFF
>TRBV6-6|TRBJ1-3
CASSSRGRNTIYF
>TRBV7-2|TRBJ2-2
CASSRDSDFTGELFF
>TRBV19|TRBJ1-2
CASSPGTGNYGYTF
>TRBV19|TRBJ1-2
CASSRMEGAHGYTF
>TRBV29-1|.
CSVEGGPSYEQYF
>TRBV6-1|TRBJ1-1
CASSEAWRGRGTEAFF
>TRBV19|TRBJ2-3
CASSIARLDTDTQYF
>TRBV18|TRBJ2-7
CASSPPGRGTETYEQYF
>TRBV5-4|TRBJ1-2
CASSFQGNQRGYTF
>TRBV9|TRBJ1-6
CASSPGFNNSPLHF
>TRBV7-6|TRBJ2-1
CASSQNAGQSSYNEQFF
>TRBV14|TRBJ1-1
CASSQKVRNTEAFF
>TRBV5-4|TRBJ2-2
CASSRNTGGTNTGELFF
>TRBV5-4|TRBJ2-1
CASSLPSGRVNNEQFF
>TRBV4-3|TRBJ1-1
CASSQDTVAEAFF
>TRBV7-2|TRBJ2-2
CASSLYSGNTGELFF
>TRBV5-8|TRBJ1-2
CASSLETGLSGYTF
>TRBV10-3|TRBJ1-2
CAISEFATGQGGYTF
>TRBV5-4|TRBJ2-5
CASSPGLAGGETQYF
>TRBV9|TRBJ2-1
CASSVGGQEYNEQFF
>TRBV19|TRBJ1-1
CATVTGGGPLQLAFF
>TRBV5-1|TRBJ2-1
CASSLAAGAYLNEQFF
>TRBV19|TRBJ1-1
CASSVTGPNTEAFF
>TRBV5-4|TRBJ1-4
CASSSGGTATNEKLFF
>TRBV9|TRBJ2-1
CASSTTSGGPREQFF
>TRBV7-8|TRBJ2-5
CASSNLSTGTGGRTQYF
>TRBV27|TRBJ1-1
CASSFSARAGTEAFF
>TRBV5-4|TRBJ2-2
CATRTSGGLSTGELFF
>TRBV19|TRBJ2-6
CASTPTALAGANVLTF
>TRBV18|TRBJ1-5
CASSPQSHYSNQPQHF